The 13 T cell receptor beta chains given below trace back to one sample, sequenced in a study of cytomegalovirus exposure and HLA in healthy donors. Primers: 60 Vbeta forward and 13 Jbeta reverse. Here immunoSEQ multiplex PCR was the method, and the copy in TCRdb shows in-frame clones only, minus some. The sample lists under 200,000 clones; around 83% were seen once. Sequences were obtained from PBMCs. Receptors originate from a girl aged 2-9 years in good health and CMV-seropositive.

The chain couples TRBV7-2 to TRBJ1-2; tentative D call: TRBD1 (6 bases). Germline V gene data show CDR1 as SGHTA and CDR2 as FQGNSA. There are 15 residues in the CDR3. The V and J ends lost 0 bases and 7 bases respectively, with 15 bases between them. The CDR3 DNA reads TGTGCCAGCAGCTTAGCGGCCAGGGGTTCGGGTGGCTACACCTTC. Translating gives CASSLAARGSGGYTF.

Of note for this clone: At one of its ends the junction is not consistent with the germline gene, which may arise from a read error. The chain carries TRBV5-1 and TRBJ2-5; a weak D match, TRBD1 (5 bases). CDR3 size: 16 residues. CDR1 and CDR2 from the germline V gene are SGHRS and YFSETQ. The DNA for the CDR3 is TGCGCCAGCAGCTTGGGGTTTGAGATAGGGGCAGCCATACCCGACTTC. Translation: CASSLGFEIGAAIPDF. The variable domain in full, completed from reference TRBV5-1 and TRBJ2-5, reads KAGVTQTPRYLIKTRGQQVTLSCSPISGHRSVSWYQQTPGQGLQFLFEYFSETQRNKGNFPGRFSGRQFSNSRSEMNVSTLELGDSALYLCASSLGFEIGAAIPDFGPGTRLLVL.

Comments on this clone: Compared with germline, one end of the junction differs, possibly owing to a read error. The rearrangement joins TRBV7-9 to TRBJ2-3, with TRBD2 matching over 12 bases. The CDR3 spans 16 residues. The germline V gene has CDR1 SEHNR and CDR2 FQNEAQ (reference sequence). The CDR3 bases are TGTTCCAGCAGCCCCCGACTAGCGGGGGACACAGATACGCAGTATTTT. Its translation is CSSSPRLAGDTDTQYF.

This clone was detected only a few times. Distinct nucleotide sequences in the sample also encode this CDR3. The chain joins TRBV30 to TRBJ2-7, with a weak D call TRBD1 (6 bases). The V end lost 2 bases, the J end lost 6 bases, and 8 bases lay between the germline ends. CDR3 length: 11 residues. The germline V gene has CDR1 GTSNPN and CDR2 SVGIG (reference sequence). The DNA for the CDR3 is TGTGCCTGGAGTAGGGGGTCCGAGCAGTACTTC. Its translation: CAWSRGSEQYF.

The V call is TRBV5-6, the J call TRBJ2-3, with a weak D call TRBD1 (6 bases). Germline-derived CDR1 and CDR2 are SGHDT and YYEEEE. Between the trimmed V and J ends, which lost 1 base and 6 bases, there was a span of 15 bases. The CDR3 is 15 residues long. CDR3 region: CASSLKTGPGDTQYF. The DNA of the CDR3 is TGTGCCAGCAGCTTGAAGACAGGTCCGGGGGATACGCAGTATTTT.

The rearrangement links TRBV6-5 to TRBJ1-1, with TRBD1 as a possible D gene (6 bases). The germline V gene encodes CDR1 MNHEY and CDR2 SVGAGI. V gave up 0 bases and J gave up 0 bases, with 11 bases separating them. The CDR3 spans 16 residues. The CDR3: CASSYSTGPMNTEAFF. The CDR3 coding sequence is TGTGCCAGCAGTTACTCCACAGGGCCCATGAACACTGAAGCTTTCTTT.

Judged by abundance, this clone is medium-sized. J is TRBJ2-3 and V is TRBV6-1; 7 bases agree with TRBD2. CDR3 length: 15 residues. V was clipped by 2 bases and J by 0 bases; unmatched bases: 2. CDR1 and CDR2 from the germline V gene are MNHNS and SASEGT. In nucleotides, the CDR3 is TGTGCCAGCAGTGAATTTAGCGGGAGCACAGATACGCAGTATTTT. Its protein product is CASSEFSGSTDTQYF.

The chain carries TRBV30 and TRBJ1-3; no reliable D call. This CDR3 is built from 11 residues. V lost 3 bases and J 4 bases, leaving 4 bases between the germline ends. Germline CDR1 is GTSNPN and CDR2 is SVGIG (reference sequence). CDR3 region: CAWSSGNTIYF. DNA of the CDR3: TGTGCCTGGAGCTCCGGAAACACCATATATTTT.

The chain carries TRBV25-1 and TRBJ2-7; 12 nucleotides line up with TRBD2. Germline CDR1 is MGHDK and CDR2 is SYGVNS. With 4 bases clipped from V and 6 bases from J, the junction kept 10 bases outside the gene matches. The CDR3 covers 16 residues. This CDR3 is CASSVDLAGGEVEQYF. CDR3 DNA: TGTGCCAGCAGTGTCGATCTAGCGGGAGGGGAGGTCGAGCAGTACTTC.

The genes are TRBV7-9 and TRBJ1-3; 9 bases line up with TRBD1. V shed 0 bases and J 7 bases; nucleotides not matched to a gene: 10. The CDR3 has 17 residues. The germline gives CDR1 SEHNR, CDR2 FQNEAQ (reference sequence). The CDR3 bases are TGTGCCAGCAGCTTAGCGCCTACAGGGGGCCCGGGGAACACCATATATTTT. As protein: CASSLAPTGGPGNTIYF. The whole variable domain, remainder taken from reference TRBV7-9 and TRBJ1-3, is DTGVSQNPRHKITKRGQNVTFRCDPISEHNRLYWYRQTLGQGPEFLTYFQNEAQLEKSRLLSDRFSAERPKGSFSTLEIQRTEQGDSAMYLCASSLAPTGGPGNTIYFGEGSWLTVV.

Written as DNA, the CDR3 is TGCAGCGTTCATACAGGGGCCTGGGATACGCAGTATTTT. This gives the protein CSVHTGAWDTQYF. V is TRBV29-1 and J is TRBJ2-3; 7 bases align to TRBD1. Germline V gene lookup returns CDR1 SQVTM and CDR2 ANQGSEA. The CDR3 totals 13 residues. J gave up 6 bases and V 5 bases, and 8 bases lay outside the gene matches.

The V call is TRBV19, the J call TRBJ2-3; TRBD2 matches at 7 bases. Germline CDR1 is LNHDA and CDR2 is SQIVND (reference sequence). There are 13 residues in the CDR3. The junction had 6 bases not matched to a gene; V was cut back by 5 bases and J by 7 bases. The CDR3 protein is CASSLGGWNTQYF. For the CDR3, the DNA is TGTGCCAGTAGTCTCGGGGGGTGGAATACGCAGTATTTT.

This clone has just one count. The chain has TRBV5-6 and TRBJ1-5, with TRBD1 as a possible D gene (6 bases). CDR1 is SGHDT, CDR2 YYEEEE, per germline. This CDR3 region has 15 residues. V was pared by 0 bases and J by 2 bases, with 9 bases between. The chain's CDR3 is CASSLGQAGNQPQHF. Here the CDR3 DNA reads TGTGCCAGCAGCTTGGGACAGGCTGGCAATCAGCCCCAGCATTTT.